This T cell receptor beta chain was sequenced for a study of blood T cell repertoires in COVID-19. Study context: The analysed material was cDNA or gDNA that came from T cells, B-cell-depleted T cells, or PBMCs.

In the authors' methods: From reference gene primer amplification, estimates of nucleated cell counts were derived. Sequenced by immunoSEQ multiplex PCR; TCRdb stores in-frame clones only, minus some. D and trimming come from the DNA, and the V and J calls and clone size come from that table. Here the sample spans 300,000 to 400,000 clones, 90% being singletons. Enrolment of Seattle patients took place during active infection, and they were followed longitudinally. The CDR3 is 13 amino acids. Trimming removed 7 bases from V and 1 base from J, with 10 bases in between. The J gene is TRBJ1-1, the V gene TRBV12-3 or TRBV12-4; D remains ambiguous. Material: peripheral blood. The sequence derives from a woman in her 30s with COVID-19, enrolled during active disease. CDR3 residues: CASTPSGNTEAFF. Here the CDR3 DNA reads TGTGCCAGCACCCCCAGCGGGAACACTGAAGCTTTCTTT.